These 7 T cell receptor beta chains came from one sample sequenced in a study of blood T cell repertoires in COVID-19. This table comes from immunoSEQ multiplex PCR, and its TCRdb copy is limited to in-frame clones, with some not included. The sample shows more than 110,000 clones, around 80% of them seen only once. Sequencing was done on a sample of peripheral blood. The receptor source for this set is a man between 60 and 75 years old with acute or convalescent COVID-19.

The genes are TRBV15 and TRBJ2-1, with 9 bases matching TRBD2. This CDR3 region has 14 residues. CDR1 is LNHNV and CDR2 is YYDKDF in the germline V gene (reference sequence). V was clipped by 5 bases and J by 6 bases; unmatched bases: 5. The CDR3 reads CATSPRLAANEQFF. The CDR3 DNA is TGTGCCACCAGCCCCCGACTAGCGGCCAATGAGCAGTTCTTC.

A single count supports this clone. The V gene is TRBV4-1, the J gene TRBJ2-2; a possible D gene is TRBD1 (5 bases). The CDR3 has 15 amino acids. Germline CDR1 reads MGHRA; CDR2 reads YSYEKL. Trimming removed 1 base from V and 6 bases from J, with 12 bases in between. As DNA, the CDR3 is TGCGCCAGCAGCCAAGGCGCAGGGTTTTCCGGGGAGCTGTTTTTT. It yields the protein CASSQGAGFSGELFF.

This clone was counted once. The rearrangement joins TRBV19 to TRBJ2-7, with 7 bases lining up with TRBD1. Germline CDR1 LNHDA, CDR2 SQIVND (reference sequence). V gave up 3 bases and J gave up 3 bases; unmatched junction bases: 2. The CDR3 is 13 amino acids. For the CDR3, the DNA is TGTGCCAGTAGTATGACAGGGATCTACGAGCAGTACTTC. It specifies CASSMTGIYEQYF.

The chain has TRBV24-1 and TRBJ2-5; D is perhaps TRBD2 (6 bases). Trimming left V 4 bases short and J 3 bases short, with 17 bases between. This CDR3 is 16 amino acids long. Germline lookup yields CDR1 KGHDR and CDR2 SFDVKD. CDR3 DNA: TGTGCCACCAGTGACCTGGGGGGAATGGATAAAGAGACCCAGTACTTC. It is translated as CATSDLGGMDKETQYF.

This chain uses TRBV3-1 (or the pseudogene TRBV3-2) with TRBJ2-1; possible D gene TRBD2, 6 bases. The CDR3 totals 14 residues. Trimming stripped 4 bases from V and 4 bases from J, with 11 bases between. Germline V CDR1 and CDR2: LGHDT, YNNKEL (reference sequence). This CDR3 is CASSPPGLYNEQFF. For the CDR3, the DNA is TGTGCCAGCAGCCCCCCGGGACTTTACAATGAGCAGTTCTTC.

The chain joins TRBV28 to TRBJ1-2; no definite D call. The germline CDR1 and CDR2 sequences are MDHEN and SYDVKM. CDR3 size: 11 residues. Trimming took 3 bases from V and 5 from J, leaving 4 bases between them. CDR3 protein: CASSFPYGYTF. The CDR3 nucleotides are TGTGCCAGCAGTTTCCCTTATGGCTACACCTTC.

The genes are TRBV27 and TRBJ2-5, with 9 bases matching TRBD1. The V segment lost 5 bases and the J segment 4 bases; nucleotides outside the gene matches: 8. This CDR3 spans 15 amino acids. In germline, CDR1 is MNHEY, CDR2 SMNVEV (reference sequence). CDR3 region: CASSHRTGVAETQYF. The CDR3 DNA follows: TGTGCCAGCAGTCATCGGACAGGGGTGGCAGAGACCCAGTACTTC.